The rows below give T cell receptor beta chains drawn from one sample of a study of OX40 agonist ivuxolimab in advanced cancers. Generated by immunoSEQ multiplex PCR, the TCRdb table keeps only in-frame clones and is missing some. The data show some 45,000 clones, approximately 91% seen once. Sample: CD4+ or CD8+ T cells sorted from blood, taken in a trial of the OX40 agonist ivuxolimab. The receptor source for this set is an adult with an advanced solid tumor such as melanoma, head and neck, liver or kidney cancer. Both conserved end residues are part of each CDR3. The order of the fields is J gene, D gene, clone size, V gene, CDR3 DNA, CDR3 protein. The D gene is left open where the match is weak. A clone size is listed for some rows: how often the clone was seen (once, few, many), or a class if it is expanded.

J: TRBJ2-5
D: NA
size: NA
V: TRBV6-5
DNA: TGTGCCAGCAGTTACTCAGGGTGGGAGACCCAGTACTTC
CDR3: CASSYSGWETQYF

J: TRBJ2-1
D: NA
size: NA
V: TRBV11-2
DNA: TGTGCCAGCAGCTTAGTGGGGGGCGGCAGTGAGCAGTTCTTC
CDR3: CASSLVGGGSEQFF

J: TRBJ2-3
D: TRBD2
size: once
V: TRBV2
DNA: TGTGCCAGCAGCCCCGGACTAGCGGTCACAGATACGCAGTATTTT
CDR3: CASSPGLAVTDTQYF

J: TRBJ1-5
D: NA
size: NA
V: TRBV6-6
DNA: TGTGCCAGCAGTAACGGCGGGGGCGGGCAGCCCCAGCATTTT
CDR3: CASSNGGGGQPQHF

J: TRBJ2-7
D: TRBD1
size: NA
V: TRBV2
DNA: TGTGCCAGCAGTGACGGGACAGGGATCCCCGAGCAGTACTTC
CDR3: CASSDGTGIPEQYF

J: TRBJ1-1
D: TRBD1
size: NA
V: TRBV11-1
DNA: TGTGCCAGTCTGGACGCAGGGGGCTTGGGCACTGAAGCTTTCTTT
CDR3: CASLDAGGLGTEAFF

J: TRBJ2-7
D: TRBD2
size: NA
V: TRBV27
DNA: TGTGCCAGCAGTTGGGCTAGCGGTACCTACGAGCAGTACTTC
CDR3: CASSWASGTYEQYF

J: TRBJ2-5
D: NA
size: NA
V: TRBV5-8
DNA: TGTGCCAGCAGCTTTTCGGGGGACCTTCAAGAGACCCAGTACTTC
CDR3: CASSFSGDLQETQYF

J: TRBJ2-7
D: NA
size: NA
V: TRBV6-1
DNA: TGTGCCAGCAGTGAAAAAGTCTTCTACTACGAGCAGTACTTC
CDR3: CASSEKVFYYEQYF

J: TRBJ2-1
D: NA
size: NA
V: TRBV19
DNA: TGTGCCAGTAGCTCCGGACTGGGTTACAATGAGCAGTTCTTC
CDR3: CASSSGLGYNEQFF

J: TRBJ2-7
D: TRBD1
size: NA
V: TRBV19
DNA: TGTGCCAGTAGTGGCGGACAGGGCCTTTTCTACGAGCAGTACTTC
CDR3: CASSGGQGLFYEQYF

J: TRBJ2-7
D: TRBD1
size: NA
V: TRBV5-1
DNA: TGCGCCAGCCTTAGACAGGGAATGGCCTACGAGCAGTACTTC
CDR3: CASLRQGMAYEQYF

J: TRBJ2-3
D: NA
size: NA
V: TRBV6-1
DNA: TGTGCCAGCAGAACCTTTACTCCGGATACGCAGTATTTT
CDR3: CASRTFTPDTQYF

J: TRBJ2-7
D: TRBD1
size: NA
V: TRBV6-5
DNA: TGTGCCAGCAGTTACATTGGGACAGGGGCCTACGAGCAGTACTTC
CDR3: CASSYIGTGAYEQYF

J: TRBJ2-1
D: NA
size: NA
V: TRBV19
DNA: TGTGCCAGTAGCATCTGGAGTGGGATGACTCTCAATGAGCAGTTCTTC
CDR3: CASSIWSGMTLNEQFF

J: TRBJ2-7
D: NA
size: NA
V: TRBV28
DNA: TGTGCCAGCAGCTCCGCCAGGAGGCTTTCCTACGAGCAGTACTTC
CDR3: CASSSARRLSYEQYF

J: TRBJ2-5
D: NA
size: NA
V: TRBV10-2
DNA: TGCGCCAGCAGTGAAGAGCTAATCCAAGAGACCCAGTACTTC
CDR3: CASSEELIQETQYF

J: TRBJ1-2
D: NA
size: NA
V: TRBV28
DNA: TGTGCCAGCAGTTTACCGGGACTGTCCTATGGCTACACCTTC
CDR3: CASSLPGLSYGYTF